This T cell receptor (beta chain) originates from a study of CD8+ T cells in alopecia areata. Study at large: Grafting placed skin from approximately 6-12-month-old C3H/HeJ donors with spontaneous alopecia onto roughly 7-10-week-old female C3H/HeJ mice.

Findings of the study overall: For lesional scalp, especially alopecia totalis/universalis, clonality was higher than in normal scalp. Sharing of TCR sequences between patients (possibly for HLA-related reasons) was less clear than in mice.

cDNA prepared by RNA extraction and subsequent reverse transcription served as the template for sequencing. Clones were read by immunoSEQ multiplex PCR, and TCRdb kept only the in-frame ones, dropping some. Listed here are 270,000 or so clones without any singletons, the top ten holding about 1.2%. A word on this clone: What it binds is not known. Each gene name is a mouse one. The read finishes 4 residues shy of the CDR3 end, and the germline J gene is used to complete it.

After pooling, cutaneous lymph node cells were sorted with CD4, CD8alpha, NKG2D, NKG2ACE and other markers. This CDR3 contains 16 residues. Trimming removed 0 bases at V and 3 bases at J, with 13 bases between. Germline assignment: CDR1 FNHDT and CDR2 SITEND (reference sequence). The sequenced material came from CD4+ T cells sorted from a lymph node. The sequence was obtained from a C3H/HeJ mouse with alopecia areata. MHC haplotype: H2-k. The chain recombines TRBV19 with TRBJ2-1, with D perhaps TRBD1 (7 bases). The CDR3 DNA, read in part, is TGTGCCAGCAGTATAGAGAAGGGGGCGATCTATGCT. Encoded protein: CASSIEKGAIYA. Given in full, the CDR3 is CASSIEKGAIYAEQFF.